The rows below give T cell receptor beta chains drawn from one sample of a study of regulatory T cells in long-lasting Graves disease. TCRdb re-called the multiplex PCR reads through MiXCR, storing one row per CDR3 protein. Of approximately 350,000 distinct CDR3 sequences listed, about 17% are singletons. This sample also belongs to another study, concerning T cells in Graves' hyperthyroidism and ophthalmopathy.

Sequencing was performed on peripheral blood mononuclear cells (PBMCs), taken at new diagnosis, from a patient treated with antithyroid drugs. These receptors all come from a woman under 30 with Graves disease. Each CDR3 is given with its conserved first and last residue. D genes are given only for firm matches. A clone size is listed for some rows: how often the clone was seen (once, few, many), or a class if it is expanded.

- | TRBJ2-2 | TRBV20-1 | - | TGCAGTGCTACCCGGGACTGGGTAGAGTCCGGGGAGCTGTTTTTT | CSATRDWVESGELFF
- | TRBJ1-1 | TRBV25-1 | few | TGTGCCAGCAGTGAATCTCGGTCCGGTGAAGCTTTCTTT | CASSESRSGEAFF
TRBD1 | TRBJ1-1 | TRBV11-2 | - | TGTGCCAGCAGCCCGGGACAGGGGTACGCTGAAGCTTTCTTT | CASSPGQGYAEAFF
- | TRBJ2-1 | TRBV27 | - | TGTGCCAGCAAACGGGGCTACAATGAGCAGTTCTTC | CASKRGYNEQFF
- | TRBJ2-1 | TRBV3-1 | many | TGTGCCAGCAGCCAAGAGGTTAATTCCTACAATGAGCAGTTCTTC | CASSQEVNSYNEQFF
- | TRBJ2-3 | TRBV11-2 | many | TGTGCCAGCAGCTTCAGTAGTAATTCGGCAGATACGCAGTATTTT | CASSFSSNSADTQYF
- | TRBJ2-7 | TRBV28 | many | TGTGCCAGCAGGTCTAATGCGGGGAGCTCCTACGAGCAGTACTTC | CASRSNAGSSYEQYF
- | TRBJ1-5 | TRBV24-1 | few | TGTGCCACCAGTGATTTGGGGATGAATCAGCCCCAGCATTTT | CATSDLGMNQPQHF
- | TRBJ2-1 | TRBV28 | many | TGTGCCAGCACGCAATCCCCGCGGTCGATATACAATGAGCAGTTCTTC | CASTQSPRSIYNEQFF
- | TRBJ2-7 | TRBV5-6 | many | TGTGCCAGCAGCGTTCATAGCTCCTACGAGCAGTACTTC | CASSVHSSYEQYF
- | TRBJ2-7 | TRBV5-1 | many | TGTGCCAGCAGCTTTTCCGGCGAGCAGTACTTC | CASSFSGEQYF
- | TRBJ1-1 | TRBV28 | many | TGTGCCACCCGCCGAGGACAGATGAACACTGAAGCTTTCTTT | CATRRGQMNTEAFF
TRBD2 | TRBJ2-5 | TRBV28 | many | TGTGCCAGCAGTACTACCGGGACTAGCAAAGAGACCCAGTACTTC | CASSTTGTSKETQYF
- | TRBJ1-1 | TRBV30 | many | TGTGCCTGGCACTGGGGCACTGAAGCTTTCTTT | CAWHWGTEAFF
TRBD1 | TRBJ2-5 | TRBV30 | many | TGTGCCTGGAGTGTGGACAGGGGTGAGACCCAGTACTTC | CAWSVDRGETQYF
TRBD1 | TRBJ1-1 | TRBV10-1 | - | TGCGCCAGCAGTGAGTCGAACAGGGGAGCTTTCTTT | CASSESNRGAFF
- | TRBJ2-7 | TRBV12-3/TRBV12-4 | many | TGTGCCAGCAGCACTCGGACCTACGAGCAGTACTTC | CASSTRTYEQYF
TRBD2 | TRBJ2-7 | TRBV18 | many | TGTGCCAGCTCATCGGGACTAGCGGGAGGGGGCTACGAGCAGTACTTC | CASSSGLAGGGYEQYF
- | TRBJ2-7 | TRBV7-2 | - | TGTGCCAGCAGCTTCTTTACCGGGAGCTCCTACGAGCAGTACTTC | CASSFFTGSSYEQYF
- | TRBJ1-1 | TRBV3-1 | many | TGTGCCAGCAGCCAAGATACGACAGGCTCTTTAACTGAAGCTTTCTTT | CASSQDTTGSLTEAFF
- | TRBJ1-2 | TRBV7-2 | few | TGTGCCAGCAGCTTACTAAGGGACCAAGGCTACACCTTC | CASSLLRDQGYTF
- | TRBJ2-1 | TRBV6-1 | - | TGTGCCAGCAGTGAACACAGAGGGGATGAGCAGTTCTTC | CASSEHRGDEQFF
TRBD1 | TRBJ2-2 | TRBV5-1 | - | TGCGCCAGCAGCTTGGGACAGGGGCACACCGGGGAGCTGTTTTTT | CASSLGQGHTGELFF
TRBD1 | TRBJ2-5 | TRBV4-1 | few | TGTGCCAGCAGCCAAGAAGCCGGACAGGGGGCGGAGACCCAGTACTTC | CASSQEAGQGAETQYF
- | TRBJ2-7 | TRBV12-3/TRBV12-4 | many | TGTGCCAGCAGTTTAGGGACGGAGATGAGCGAGCAGTACTTC | CASSLGTEMSEQYF
- | TRBJ2-7 | TRBV6-1 | many | TGTGCCAGCAGTCTCAGGACAGAGTACGAGCAGTACTTC | CASSLRTEYEQYF
TRBD1 | TRBJ2-1 | TRBV20-1 | many | TGCAGTGCGACAGGGTTCAAGCAACCTGGGGACAATGAGCAGTTCTTC | CSATGFKQPGDNEQFF
- | TRBJ2-1 | TRBV19 | few | TGTGCCACCCATGGCCTACATGCCGACTACAATGAGCAGTTCTTC | CATHGLHADYNEQFF
TRBD1 | TRBJ2-1 | TRBV5-1 | many | TGCGCCAGCAGCCACCAGGGACAGGGGAGGTACAATGAGCAGTTCTTC | CASSHQGQGRYNEQFF
TRBD1 | TRBJ1-1 | TRBV30 | many | TGTGCCTGGGTGGGGACAGGGAACACTGAAGCTTTCTTT | CAWVGTGNTEAFF
TRBD2 | TRBJ2-3 | TRBV9 | few | TGTGCCAGCAGCGTAGAAGCGGGAGTCTCTACGCAGTATTTT | CASSVEAGVSTQYF
- | TRBJ1-3 | TRBV9 | - | TGTGCCAGCAGCGTAGATGGGGGGCCCTCTGGAAACACCATATATTTT | CASSVDGGPSGNTIYF
- | TRBJ1-2 | TRBV19 | - | TGTGCCGGTAGTTCCCACAGGGACGTCGGTGGCTACACCTTC | CAGSSHRDVGGYTF
- | TRBJ1-6 | TRBV27 | - | TGTGCCGGCAGTCCCCTGGTTTTGGGGGACAATTCACCCCTCCACTTT | CAGSPLVLGDNSPLHF
- | TRBJ1-6 | TRBV20-1 | few | TGCAGTGCTAGGTACCAGGGGAATTCACCCCTCCACTTT | CSARYQGNSPLHF
TRBD1 | TRBJ1-1 | TRBV20-1 | many | TGCAGTGCTAGAGATTACTTGGGACAGGGTTTCAACACTGAAGCTTTCTTT | CSARDYLGQGFNTEAFF
- | TRBJ1-3 | TRBV4-1 | few | TGCGCCAGCAGCCACCGCCCACGCGGGGCCTCTGGAAACACCATATATTTT | CASSHRPRGASGNTIYF
TRBD2 | TRBJ2-5 | TRBV12-3/TRBV12-4 | many | TGTGCCAGCAGTTCCGGACTAGCGGGGGATCCTAACCAAGAGACCCAGTACTTC | CASSSGLAGDPNQETQYF
TRBD2 | TRBJ2-1 | TRBV10-2 | - | TGCGCCAGCAGTGGGGGCTGGGGGACTAGCGGATACAATGAGCAGTTCTTC | CASSGGWGTSGYNEQFF
TRBD1 | TRBJ2-7 | TRBV5-1 | many | TGCGCCAGCAGCTTTCGCAGGGGGATGACCTACGAGCAGTACTTC | CASSFRRGMTYEQYF
- | TRBJ1-2 | TRBV30 | many | TGTGCCTGGTCGGAAAACTATGGCTACACCTTC | CAWSENYGYTF
- | TRBJ2-1 | TRBV9 | many | TGTGCCAGCAGCGTAGAGGGGGGCTCCTACAATGAGCAGTTCTTC | CASSVEGGSYNEQFF
- | TRBJ2-3 | TRBV28 | many | TGTGCCAGCAGGGGCAGGGGTGCAGATACGCAGTATTTT | CASRGRGADTQYF
TRBD1 | TRBJ1-2 | TRBV7-9 | few | TGTGCCAGCAGCTTTTGGACAGGGGCTAATGGCTACACCTTC | CASSFWTGANGYTF
TRBD1 | TRBJ1-4 | TRBV6-1 | many | TGTGCCAGCAGGGGACAGGGGGCCTTTGCAACTAATGAAAAACTGTTTTTT | CASRGQGAFATNEKLFF
TRBD1 | TRBJ2-6 | TRBV10-3 | - | TGTGCCATCAGTACCCCAAGGGGGCTTGGGGCCAACGTCCTGACTTTC | CAISTPRGLGANVLTF
- | TRBJ2-7 | TRBV5-1 | many | TGCGCCAGCAGCTTTCTTCCAGGTGACCTAGGGGGTTACGAGCAGTACTTC | CASSFLPGDLGGYEQYF
TRBD2 | TRBJ2-3 | TRBV2 | many | TGTGCCAGCAGTCGACTAGCGGGGACGAGCACAGATACGCAGTATTTT | CASSRLAGTSTDTQYF
TRBD2 | TRBJ2-2 | TRBV12-3/TRBV12-4 | many | TGTGCCAGCAGGTTGCCGGGACTAGTCAACACCGGGGAGCTGTTTTTT | CASRLPGLVNTGELFF
TRBD1 | TRBJ1-5 | TRBV19 | - | TGTGCCATCAGCACCACAGGGGGCAATCAGCCCCAGCATTTT | CAISTTGGNQPQHF
- | TRBJ2-2 | TRBV4-1 | few | TGCGCCAGCAGCCAGCTGAACACCGGGGAGCTGTTTTTT | CASSQLNTGELFF